What follows are 23 T cell receptor beta chains derived from one specimen sequenced in a study of beta chain features in type 1 diabetes (dated by TCRdb to the late 2010s). To prepare the library, the immunoSEQ multiplex PCR assay was applied. The entire isolated RNA was reverse transcribed using the High Capacity cDNA Reverse Transcription Kit, and thus expressed TCRB transcripts were sequenced. The immuneACCESS repertoire file appears here via TCRdb, limited to in-frame rearrangements. These files lack a portion of the clones; in checked studies, under half of the deficit traces to unresolved V genes, and the cause of the others is not known. The sample table shows roughly 300,000 clones, and around 15% are seen once. 6.7% of the sample belongs to the ten largest clones. The sequencing input was central memory CD4+ T cells from blood. The origin of the receptors is a man aged 25-45 years in good health.

The chain employs TRBV11-3 and TRBJ1-2; D call uncertain. There are 14 residues in the CDR3. CDR1 and CDR2 from the germline V gene are SGHNT and YENEEA. The V end was cut by 1 base, the J end by 0 bases, with 6 bases between. CDR3 nucleotide sequence: TGTGCCAGCAGCTTAGGGATCTCTAACTATGGCTACACCTTC. Translation gives CASSLGISNYGYTF.

Notes on this clone: At one end the junction does not follow the germline gene, possibly because of a read error. The chain has TRBV10-3 and TRBJ2-3, with TRBD2 matching over 8 bases. Per germline, CDR1 ENHRY and CDR2 SYGVKD. This CDR3 is built from 15 residues. CDR3 sequence reads: CASSPSSGSTDTQYF. CDR3 nucleotides: TGTGCCAGCAGTCCGTCTAGCGGGAGCACAGATACGCAGTATTTT.

This clone was detected only a few times. The J gene is TRBJ1-5, the V gene TRBV5-6, with 7 bases that match TRBD1. CDR1 is SGHDT, CDR2 YYEEEE, per germline. The CDR3 has 16 amino acids. V dropped 4 bases and J dropped 5; count of bases not matched to a gene: 12. The CDR3 DNA reads TGTGCCAGCAGCCGGGAACAGGGGAGGATGGATCAGCCCCAGCATTTT. The encoded protein is CASSREQGRMDQPQHF.

The gene calls are TRBV9 and TRBJ2-1; 10 nucleotides line up with TRBD2. V lost 9 bases to trimming and J lost 2 bases; unmatched junction nucleotides: 11. CDR3 length equals 16 residues. Germline V gives CDR1 SGDLS, CDR2 YYNGEE. The DNA for the CDR3 is TGTGCCAACCCAGACCTAGCGGGAGTTGCCTACAATGAGCAGTTCTTC. This encodes CANPDLAGVAYNEQFF.

This clone has just a few counts. The J gene is TRBJ2-7, the V gene TRBV9, with 16 nucleotides matching TRBD2. The germline gives CDR1 SGDLS, CDR2 YYNGEE. The CDR3 sequence is 20 residues long. V was clipped by 3 bases and J by 1 base; unmatched bases: 13. CDR3 nucleotides: TGTGCCAGCAGCGGACTTCCGGGACTAGCGGGAGGGCCTCCTTCCTACGAGCAGTACGTC. It encodes CASSGLPGLAGGPPSYEQYV.

This chain uses TRBV13 with TRBJ1-5; the D is unclear. V was cut by 0 bases and J by 0 bases, with 9 bases left in between. Looked up from germline, CDR1 is PRHDT and CDR2 is FYEKMQ (reference sequence). This CDR3 region has 16 residues. CDR3 sequence (DNA): TGTGCCAGCAGCTTAGGCCTAGGGTATAGCAATCAGCCCCAGCATTTT. It is translated as CASSLGLGYSNQPQHF.

The sample holds a few counts of this clone. Other DNA sequences from this sample encode an identical CDR3 as well. The chain couples TRBV7-2 to TRBJ2-3; D unresolved. From germline, CDR1 is SGHTA and CDR2 FQGNSA. This CDR3 region has 13 residues. V was pared by 6 bases and J by 1 base, with 8 bases between. The CDR3 protein is CASSPRGTDTQYF. The DNA for the CDR3 is TGTGCCAGCAGTCCTCGGGGCACAGATACGCAGTATTTT.

This clone was detected a few times. The CDR3 region has the DNA TGTGCCAGCAGCTTAGAAGGACTAGCGGGGAGGTACGAGCAGTACTTC. The encoded protein is CASSLEGLAGRYEQYF. The chain is built from TRBV7-2 and TRBJ2-7; 12 nucleotides agree with TRBD2. Looked up from germline, CDR1 is SGHTA and CDR2 is FQGNSA. The CDR3 spans 16 residues. J gave up 4 bases and V 1 base, and 5 bases lay outside the gene matches.

The rearrangement joins TRBV18 to TRBJ1-2; 7 bases are shared with TRBD1. Germline trimming cut 6 bases from V and 3 bases from J; bases unmatched to any gene: 7. CDR3 size: 14 residues. The germline V gene has CDR1 KGHSH and CDR2 LQKENI. CDR3 in DNA: TGTGCCAGCTCTCCCGGGACAGCTTACTATGGCTACACCTTC. Residues: CASSPGTAYYGYTF.

CDR3 DNA: TGTGCCAGCAGCTTACTCCAGGATAGCTCCTACAATGAGCAGTTCTTC. It encodes CASSLLQDSSYNEQFF. The chain combines TRBV11-2 with TRBJ2-1; D not certain. The CDR3 spans 16 residues. V was pared by 2 bases and J by 0 bases, with 11 bases between. CDR1 is SGHAT, CDR2 FQNNGV, per germline.

Many counts were recorded for this clone. Other nucleotide sequences in the sample specify the same CDR3. This chain links TRBV7-2 with TRBJ2-5; D is perhaps TRBD2 (6 bases). Trimming shortened V by 0 bases and J by 5 bases, and 10 bases separated the two germline ends. Looked up from germline, CDR1 is SGHTA and CDR2 is FQGNSA. The CDR3 contains 14 residues. The CDR3 protein is CASSLAGGVETQYF. The DNA for the CDR3 is TGTGCCAGCAGCTTAGCCGGGGGAGTGGAGACCCAGTACTTC.

This clone showed up just a few times. The V gene is TRBV6-6, the J gene TRBJ2-7; no reliable D call. The V end was cut by 6 bases, the J end by 0 bases, with 12 bases between. The CDR3 sequence is 14 residues long. Looked up from germline, CDR1 is MNHNY and CDR2 is SVGAGI (reference sequence). CDR3 sequence reads: CASSLTSSSYEQYV. CDR3 sequence (DNA): TGTGCCAGCAGCTTGACAAGCAGCTCCTACGAGCAGTACGTC.

The chain uses TRBV11-2 and TRBJ2-5; a weak D match, TRBD2 (6 bases). This CDR3 is built from 11 residues. V shed 3 bases and J shed 7 bases, with 6 bases lying between them. CDR1 SGHAT and CDR2 FQNNGV come from the germline V gene. The CDR3 nucleotides are TGTGCCAGCAGCTTGGAGGGGACCCAGTACTTC. Translating gives CASSLEGTQYF.

This clone appeared a few times. The V call is TRBV29-1, the J call TRBJ2-3; D is ambiguous. This CDR3 contains 13 residues. Trimming removed 6 bases at V and 3 bases at J, with 13 bases between. CDR1 is SQVTM, CDR2 ANQGSEA, per germline. CDR3: CSVGQASTDTQYF. CDR3 in DNA: TGCAGCGTAGGTCAGGCGAGTACAGATACGCAGTATTTT.

This clone showed up just a few times. CDR3 DNA sequence: TGTGCCAGCAGCGCAAAACAGGAGACCCACTATAATTCACCCCTCCACTTT. Translated, it gives CASSAKQETHYNSPLHF. The chain is built from TRBV9 and TRBJ1-6; possible D gene TRBD1, 5 bases. V was pared by 3 bases and J by 3 bases, with 16 bases between. CDR3 length: 17 amino acids. Germline V gene sequence: CDR1 SGDLS, CDR2 YYNGEE.

J is TRBJ1-4 and V is TRBV2, with D uncertain. The CDR3 is 14 residues long. Trimming cost V 3 bases and J 0 bases, with 5 bases left between them. Germline V gene sequence: CDR1 SNHLY, CDR2 FYNNEI. Here the CDR3 DNA reads TGTGCCAGCAGTGAGGGCTCAACTAATGAAAAACTGTTTTTT. This codes for CASSEGSTNEKLFF.

J is TRBJ1-4 and V is TRBV7-2, with no clear D. Germline assignment: CDR1 SGHTA and CDR2 FQGNSA. The V end lost 1 base, the J end lost 6 bases, and 0 bases lay between the germline ends. The CDR3 is made up of 11 amino acids. CDR3 loop: CASSLDEKLFF. DNA for the CDR3: TGTGCCAGCAGCTTAGATGAAAAACTGTTTTTT. The full variable domain, completed using reference TRBV7-2 and TRBJ1-4, is GAGVSQSPSNKVTEKGKDVELRCDPISGHTALYWYRQSLGQGLEFLIYFQGNSAPDKSGLPSDRFSAERTGGSVSTLTIQRTQQEDSAVYLCASSLDEKLFFGSGTQLSVL.

This chain joins TRBV7-2 and TRBJ1-1; maybe TRBD1 (5 bases). The germline V gene has CDR1 SGHTA and CDR2 FQGNSA. Between the trimmed V and J ends, which lost 4 bases and 3 bases, there was a span of 21 bases. The CDR3 totals 17 residues. The CDR3 DNA reads as TGTGCCAGCAGCTCCCTTACAACAGGCCTGGGGGACACTGAAGCTTTCTTT. Its protein is CASSSLTTGLGDTEAFF.

V usage is TRBV20-1 and J usage is TRBJ2-1; no firm D call. CDR3 size: 11 residues. Trimming stripped 2 bases from V and 7 bases from J, with 6 bases between. Germline loops: CDR1 DFQATT, CDR2 SNEGSKA (reference sequence). This chain's CDR3 is CSARLRNEQFF. The CDR3 DNA follows: TGCAGTGCTAGATTACGTAATGAGCAGTTCTTC.

V and J are TRBV4-2 and TRBJ2-3; possibly TRBD1 or TRBD2 for D (6 bases each). CDR3 size: 15 residues. The V and J ends lost 1 base and 4 bases respectively, with 12 bases between them. Germline CDR1 is LGHNA and CDR2 is YNFKEQ. The CDR3 bases are TGTGCCAGCAGCCAAGCGGAGGGGGTGGCAGATACGCAGTATTTT. It codes for CASSQAEGVADTQYF.

This chain links TRBV9 with TRBJ2-3, with TRBD2 matching 11 bases. The V segment lost 3 bases and the J segment 4 bases; nucleotides outside the gene matches: 7. Germline loops: CDR1 SGDLS, CDR2 YYNGEE. The CDR3 is made up of 16 amino acids. The CDR3 region is CASSGTSGGRADTQYF. In DNA, the CDR3 is TGTGCCAGCAGCGGAACTAGCGGGGGTCGGGCAGATACGCAGTATTTT.

The rearrangement links TRBV6-1 to TRBJ2-6; D remains unclear. The CDR3 covers 19 residues. Germline values: CDR1 MNHNS, CDR2 SASEGT. Trimming removed 1 base from V and 0 bases from J, with 16 bases in between. The CDR3 sequence is CASSEGRAAQFSGANVLTF. CDR3 sequence (DNA): TGTGCCAGCAGTGAAGGAAGAGCAGCGCAGTTCTCTGGGGCCAACGTCCTGACTTTC.

This clone has a handful of counts. It differs at one base from a far larger clone, so likely a read error. Other DNA sequences in this sample translate to the same CDR3. The rearrangement links TRBV4-1 to TRBJ2-3, with D hard to call. This CDR3 region has 17 residues. Germline V CDR1 and CDR2: MGHRA, YSYEKL. Trimming removed 1 base from V and 2 bases from J, with 16 bases in between. This CDR3 reads CASSQGVGFSDTDTQYF. For the CDR3, the DNA is TGCGCCAGCAGCCAAGGGGTCGGGTTCTCCGACACAGATACGCAGTATTTT.